One T cell receptor (beta chain) is described in this entry. This entry comes from a study of blood T cell repertoires in COVID-19. For the study at large: The United States, Italy and Spain supplied acute and convalescent COVID-19 samples. T cells, B-cell-depleted T cells, or PBMCs supplied cDNA or gDNA.

The V end lost 5 bases, the J end lost 6 bases, and 23 bases lay between the germline ends. This CDR3 contains 17 residues. Germline V lookup: CDR1 SGHTA, CDR2 FQGTGA. Methods used by the authors: Estimation of nucleated cell counts relied on the amplification of reference gene primers. Clones were sequenced by immunoSEQ multiplex PCR, and TCRdb holds only the in-frame ones, with some missing. That table is the source of V, J and clone size, and D and trimming were worked out from the DNA. Here the sample spans 110,000 to 150,000 clones, around 84% being singletons. The sequencing input was peripheral blood. V gene TRBV7-3 combines with J gene TRBJ2-1, with D maybe TRBD2 (6 bases). The source is a human donor in a cohort sampled during active COVID-19. CDR3 region: CASSLPRDSGFGNEQFF. CDR3 in DNA: TGTGCCAGCAGCCTGCCCCGGGACTCAGGCTTCGGCAATGAGCAGTTCTTC. Full variable domain (missing parts from reference TRBV7-3 and TRBJ2-1): GAGVSQTPSNKVTEKGKYVELRCDPISGHTALYWYRQSLGQGPEFLIYFQGTGAADDSGLPNDRFFAVRPEGSVSTLKIQRTERGDSAVYLCASSLPRDSGFGNEQFFGPGTRLTVL.